Sequencing of this TCR beta chain was carried out in a study of blood T cell repertoires in COVID-19. Overall study: The United States, Italy and Spain supplied acute and convalescent COVID-19 samples.

Data came from immunoSEQ multiplex PCR; TCRdb stores just in-frame clones and leaves some out. The sample contains under 200,000 clones, roughly 90% of which appear only once. Adults between about 18 and 89 years of age took part from 20 to 25 US areas. Participant-reported clinical history was the basis for cohort assignment. Symptom resolution, clearance, or two negative PCRs marked donors in Cohort 3 as recovered. The origin of this receptor is a woman between 45 and 60 years old who had recovered from COVID-19. Sequencing used PBMCs or T cells enriched from blood (not recorded which).

CDR3 coding DNA: TGTGCCAGCAGCTTAGGGGGCGGGAGGGCCCAAGATACGCAGTATTTT. It encodes CASSLGGGRAQDTQYF. V gene TRBV7-2 combines with J gene TRBJ2-3; 9 bases fit TRBD2. Germline CDR1 is SGHTA and CDR2 is FQGNSA. V was clipped by 1 base and J by 5 bases; unmatched bases: 7. This CDR3 contains 16 residues.